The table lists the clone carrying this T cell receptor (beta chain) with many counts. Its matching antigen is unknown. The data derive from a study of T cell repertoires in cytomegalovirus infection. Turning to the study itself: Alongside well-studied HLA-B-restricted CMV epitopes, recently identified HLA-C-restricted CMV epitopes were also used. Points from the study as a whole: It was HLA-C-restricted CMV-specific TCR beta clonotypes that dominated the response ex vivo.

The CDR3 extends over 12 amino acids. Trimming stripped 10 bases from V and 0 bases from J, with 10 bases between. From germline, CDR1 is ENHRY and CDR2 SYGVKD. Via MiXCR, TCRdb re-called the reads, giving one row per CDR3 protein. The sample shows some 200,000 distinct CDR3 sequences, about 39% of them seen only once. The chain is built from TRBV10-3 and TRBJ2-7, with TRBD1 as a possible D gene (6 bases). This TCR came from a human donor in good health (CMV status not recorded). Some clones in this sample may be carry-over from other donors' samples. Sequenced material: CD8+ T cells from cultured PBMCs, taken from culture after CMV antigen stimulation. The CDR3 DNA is TGTGCCACCCGGGACAACTCCTACGAGCAGTACTTC. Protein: CATRDNSYEQYF.